Shown below are 24 T cell receptor beta chains from a single sample sequenced in a study of early T cells in non-severe SARS-CoV-2 infection. A single record per CDR3 protein comes from TCRdb applying MiXCR to the 5' RACE reads. Of approximately 70,000 distinct CDR3 sequences listed, more than 4% were seen once; the top ten hold 7.3%. This material consisted of whole blood, taken at baseline. Every receptor here comes from an adult who was a healthcare worker with PCR-confirmed SARS-CoV-2 infection or an uninfected control (not recorded which).

There are a few counts of this clonotype. The chain recombines TRBV28 with TRBJ2-7; 12 positions match TRBD2. The junction had 14 bases not matched to a gene; V was cut back by 5 bases and J by 6 bases. CDR1 MDHEN and CDR2 SYDVKM come from the germline V gene. This CDR3 region has 17 residues. DNA of the CDR3: TGTGCCAGCAGTCCCCGACGACTAGCGGGAGTCAGGGCCGAGCAGTACTTC. It translates to CASSPRRLAGVRAEQYF.

By sample fraction, this clonotype is medium-sized (0.01 to 0.1%). The chain couples TRBV18 to TRBJ1-5; D is undetermined. The V gene's germline CDR1 is KGHSH and CDR2 LQKENI. This CDR3 is built from 13 residues. The V end lost 4 bases, the J end lost 7 bases, and 11 bases lay between the germline ends. CDR3 loop: CASSRGGSQPQHF. DNA of the CDR3: TGTGCCAGCTCACGGGGAGGGAGCCAGCCCCAGCATTTT.

CDR3: CASSSTGPNHEQFF. In nucleotides, the CDR3 is TGTGCCAGCAGCTCCACGGGACCCAACCATGAGCAGTTCTTC. V gene TRBV7-3 combines with J gene TRBJ2-1; the D gene could be TRBD1 or TRBD2 (5 bases each). V was pared by 4 bases and J by 8 bases, with 15 bases between. The CDR3 contains 14 residues. Germline V gene sequence: CDR1 SGHTA, CDR2 FQGTGA. Looking up the rest from reference TRBV7-3 and TRBJ2-1 gives the full variable domain: GAGVSQTPSNKVTEKGKYVELRCDPISGHTALYWYRQSLGQGPEFLIYFQGTGAADDSGLPNDRFFAVRPEGSVSTLKIQRTERGDSAVYLCASSSTGPNHEQFFGPGTRLTVL.

The chain combines TRBV7-2 with TRBJ2-3; D ambiguous. The V and J ends lost 2 bases and 0 bases respectively, with 6 bases between them. Germline V gives CDR1 SGHTA, CDR2 FQGNSA. The CDR3 is 14 residues long. The CDR3 DNA is TGTGCCAGCAGCTTATACACTAGCACAGATACGCAGTATTTT. Amino acid sequence: CASSLYTSTDTQYF.

Ten or more counts support this clonotype. Here the CDR3 reads CATLQGVRNEQFF. CDR3 DNA sequence: TGTGCCACTCTCCAGGGGGTCAGGAATGAGCAGTTCTTC. The chain joins TRBV6-6 to TRBJ2-1; TRBD1 matches at 7 bases. The CDR3 totals 13 residues. With 10 bases clipped from V and 7 bases from J, the junction kept 10 bases outside the gene matches. The germline gives CDR1 MNHNY, CDR2 SVGAGI (reference sequence).

This clonotype was detected many times. The gene calls are TRBV11-2 and TRBJ1-2; 8 nucleotides align to TRBD1. This CDR3 region has 14 residues. Germline V lookup: CDR1 SGHAT, CDR2 FQNNGV. V lost 5 bases, J lost 3 bases, and 5 bases stayed unmatched. The DNA of the CDR3 is TGTGCCAGCAGCCCGACAGGGGCTTACTATGGCTACACCTTC. This gives the protein CASSPTGAYYGYTF. The full variable domain, with the rest looked up from reference TRBV11-2 and TRBJ1-2, is EAGVAQSPRYKIIEKRQSVAFWCNPISGHATLYWYQQILGQGPKLLIQFQNNGVVDDSQLPKDRFSAERLKGVDSTLKIQPAKLEDSAVYLCASSPTGAYYGYTFGSGTRLTVV.

The rearrangement uses TRBV25-1 and TRBJ2-1; D not resolved. V was trimmed by 3 bases and J by 13 bases, leaving 10 bases between them. This CDR3 has 11 residues. Germline assignment: CDR1 MGHDK and CDR2 SYGVNS. This chain's CDR3 is CASSDGYGQFF. CDR3 coding DNA: TGTGCCAGCAGTGATGGGTATGGCCAGTTCTTC.

This clonotype was detected many times. The rearrangement joins TRBV20-1 to TRBJ2-7; 9 positions agree with TRBD1. The CDR3 is 14 residues long. Germline CDR1 is DFQATT and CDR2 is SNEGSKA (reference sequence). J was trimmed by 6 bases and V by 3 bases; bases with no gene match: 9. CDR3 DNA sequence: TGCAGTGCTAGTTCCCGGGACAGGGTTTTCGAGCAGTACTTC. Its translation is CSASSRDRVFEQYF.

The chain uses TRBV20-1 and TRBJ1-2; D might be TRBD1 (6 bases). CDR3 length: 12 amino acids. The V end was cut by 6 bases, the J end by 8 bases, with 16 bases between. Germline V gene data show CDR1 as DFQATT and CDR2 as SNEGSKA (reference sequence). CDR3 in amino acids: CSALRTAKGYTF. The CDR3 nucleotides are TGCAGTGCCCTTCGGACAGCTAAGGGCTACACCTTC.

This clonotype was counted between two and nine times. The chain combines TRBV28 with TRBJ2-7; D unresolved. The CDR3 spans 14 residues. The V gene lost 5 bases and the J gene lost 4 bases, with 15 bases spanning the gap. CDR1 is MDHEN and CDR2 is SYDVKM in the germline V gene. This CDR3 reads CASSPPGRTYEQYF. The CDR3 DNA sequence: TGTGCCAGCAGTCCGCCGGGCAGAACATACGAGCAGTACTTC. The full variable domain, rest sourced from reference TRBV28 and TRBJ2-7, is DVKVTQSSRYLVKRTGEKVFLECVQDMDHENMFWYRQDPGLGLRLIYFSYDVKMKEKGDIPEGYSVSREKKERFSLILESASTNQTSMYLCASSPPGRTYEQYFGPGTRLTVT.

The V and J genes are TRBV4-1 and TRBJ1-2; D is unresolved. Germline CDR1 MGHRA, CDR2 YSYEKL. V lost 1 base and J lost 3, with 12 bases in between. The CDR3 covers 15 residues. The CDR3 DNA reads as TGCGCCAGCAGCCAAGTAGAGGGCGCGGACTATGGCTACACCTTC. This translates into CASSQVEGADYGYTF.

In its sample, this clonotype was seen a few times. V gene TRBV20-1 combines with J gene TRBJ2-7; possibly TRBD1 or TRBD2 for D (7 bases each). Per germline, CDR1 DFQATT and CDR2 SNEGSKA (reference sequence). This CDR3 comprises 14 residues. Between the trimmed V and J ends, which lost 3 bases and 2 bases, there was a span of 14 bases. The CDR3 region has the DNA TGCAGTGCTAGGGGGAGGGGGCGCCCCTACGAGCAGTACTTC. This codes for CSARGRGRPYEQYF.

CDR3 loop: CASSSPSRDRGYGYTF. CDR3 nucleotide sequence: TGTGCCAGCAGCTCCCCATCCCGGGACAGGGGTTATGGCTACACCTTC. The genes are TRBV9 and TRBJ1-2; 10 bases are a match to TRBD1. V gave up 4 bases and J gave up 5 bases; unmatched junction bases: 11. CDR1 is SGDLS, CDR2 YYNGEE, per germline. The CDR3 loop spans 16 amino acids.

This clonotype has a handful of counts. The rearrangement uses TRBV20-1 and TRBJ1-5; no clear D gene. V lost 2 bases to trimming and J lost 3 bases, with 14 bases between them. The germline V gene has CDR1 DFQATT and CDR2 SNEGSKA (reference sequence). This CDR3 region has 15 residues. The CDR3 region is CSARRGSLTNQPQHF. CDR3 nucleotides: TGCAGTGCTAGAAGAGGTTCACTGACCAATCAGCCCCAGCATTTT.

This clonotype appeared many times. V gene TRBV28 combines with J gene TRBJ1-5; no reliable D call. V dropped 2 bases and J dropped 4 bases, with 6 bases sitting between them. Germline V gene data show CDR1 as MDHEN and CDR2 as SYDVKM. The CDR3 extends over 13 amino acids. Here the CDR3 reads CASSLEQNQPQHF. In DNA form, the CDR3 reads TGTGCCAGCAGTTTAGAGCAGAATCAGCCCCAGCATTTT.

This clonotype has a count of ten or more. The CDR3 region is CASRENSPRTDTQYF. CDR3 coding DNA: TGTGCCAGCAGGGAGAACTCCCCCCGCACAGATACGCAGTATTTT. The chain is built from TRBV28 and TRBJ2-3; the D is unclear. The CDR3 sequence is 15 residues long. Germline CDR1 MDHEN, CDR2 SYDVKM. V lost 6 bases and J 1 base, leaving 14 bases between the germline ends. The full variable domain, with the rest looked up from reference TRBV28 and TRBJ2-3, is DVKVTQSSRYLVKRTGEKVFLECVQDMDHENMFWYRQDPGLGLRLIYFSYDVKMKEKGDIPEGYSVSREKKERFSLILESASTNQTSMYLCASRENSPRTDTQYFGPGTRLTVL.

This clonotype was seen only a few times. The chain carries TRBV5-1 and TRBJ2-7; D unclear. CDR1 and CDR2 (germline): SGHRS, YFSETQ. V lost 0 bases, J lost 5 bases, and 12 bases lay in between. This CDR3 region has 14 residues. CDR3 sequence (DNA): TGCGCCAGCAGCTTGGATCGGAAAGGAAACGAGCAGTACTTC. Translating it yields CASSLDRKGNEQYF.

This clonotype was seen a handful of times. The V and J genes are TRBV7-8 and TRBJ2-3, with 11 bases that match TRBD2. The germline CDR1 and CDR2 sequences are SGHVS and FQNEAQ. The V gene end was trimmed by 5 bases and the J gene end by 4 bases; junction bases not matched to a gene: 2. The CDR3 sequence is 14 residues long. This CDR3 is CASSLSGRADTQYF. CDR3 DNA sequence: TGTGCCAGCAGCCTTAGCGGGAGGGCAGATACGCAGTATTTT.

This clonotype appeared a few times. J is TRBJ2-5 and V is TRBV27; TRBD2 is a possible D gene (6 bases). This CDR3 has 14 amino acids. Germline V gene lookup returns CDR1 MNHEY and CDR2 SMNVEV (reference sequence). V lost 5 bases to trimming and J lost 2 bases, with 12 bases between them. Here the CDR3 DNA reads TGTGCCAGCAGTCCGGAACGGGGGCAAGAGACCCAGTACTTC. This encodes CASSPERGQETQYF.

This clonotype was detected only a few times. V gene TRBV3-1 combines with J gene TRBJ2-1, with D unresolved. Per the germline V gene, CDR1 is LGHDT and CDR2 is YNNKEL (reference sequence). V was cut by 4 bases and J by 10 bases, with 14 bases left in between. The CDR3 runs to 13 residues. The CDR3: CASSPYPPIEQFF. In nucleotides, the CDR3 is TGTGCCAGCAGCCCTTACCCCCCCATCGAGCAGTTCTTC.

This clonotype occurred a few times. This chain joins TRBV4-1 and TRBJ2-6, with a tentative D call TRBD1 (6 bases). Germline loops: CDR1 MGHRA, CDR2 YSYEKL. Trimming shortened V by 4 bases and J by 2 bases, and 12 bases separated the two germline ends. CDR3 length: 16 residues. The DNA of the CDR3 is TGCGCCAGCAGCCTTTCGCCAGGGGCTGGGGCCAACGTCCTGACTTTC. Translating it yields CASSLSPGAGANVLTF.

This clonotype was counted many times. The rearrangement uses TRBV20-1 and TRBJ1-6, with D unresolved. The CDR3 has 13 residues. Germline CDR1 and CDR2: DFQATT and SNEGSKA (reference sequence). V gave up 5 bases and J gave up 8 bases, with 13 bases separating them. This CDR3 reads CSAPVGVYSPLHF. As DNA, the CDR3 is TGCAGTGCTCCGGTTGGGGTATATTCACCCCTCCACTTT.

This rearrangement joins TRBV5-1 to TRBJ2-1; TRBD2 aligns across 7 bases. V lost 4 bases to trimming and J lost 8 bases; unmatched junction nucleotides: 9. This CDR3 is built from 14 residues. CDR1 and CDR2 from the germline V gene are SGHRS and YFSETQ. CDR3 coding DNA: TGCGCCAGCAGCCCCCGGGGGGAGGTAGATGAGCAGTTCTTC. It codes for CASSPRGEVDEQFF.

This sequence joins TRBV28 and TRBJ1-5; 7 bases are shared with TRBD1. CDR1 is MDHEN, CDR2 SYDVKM, per germline. This CDR3 has 17 residues. Trimming at V came to 2 bases and at J to 4 bases, leaving 11 bases not matched to a gene. The CDR3 nucleotides read TGTGCCAGCAGTTTACCCCTCCGGGACAGCAGTAATCAGCCCCAGCATTTT. The encoded protein is CASSLPLRDSSNQPQHF.